This TCR beta chain was found in a study of identical twins (dated by TCRdb to the mid-2010s). Notes on the research overall: To test whether fetal clonotypes persist, this study deep-sequenced TCR alpha and beta repertoires from monozygotic twins, from unrelated adults of various ages, and from cord blood. To rule out contamination, the twin experiments were replicated at different times with different library preparation protocols. The research as a whole found: Fewer insertions were carried by abundant cord blood beta clonotypes, a similar but weaker trend appeared in young adult naive repertoires, and no such trend appeared in memory repertoires. Out-of-frame TCR alpha sharing in monozygotic twins was systematically underestimated by recombination models, whereas sharing between unrelated individuals was in agreement with the recombination models. Because the same donors could not be followed over many years, the conclusions depended on cross-sectional statistical analysis. In beta out-of-frame sequences, excess twin sharing was weaker, because having fewer shared sequences lowered the signal-to-noise ratio. Compared with coincidental sharing between unrelated individuals, an excess of low generation-probability sequences was observed among out-of-frame TCR alpha sequences shared between twins. Zero-insertion analyses could be partly confounded by invariant T cells such as MAIT and iNKT, although diverse VJ usage argued against such confounding for most clonotypes.

All donors were healthy Caucasians. The twin cohort consisted of three pairs of female monozygotic twins, all aged about 18 to 29 years. CD4+ and CD8+ T cell populations were isolated with positive isolation kits from Invitrogen. This clonotype turned up a few times. Its cognate antigen has yet to be identified. No much larger clone exists at a distance of one base, and base qualities are not known. To prepare the library, 5' RACE was applied. Sequencing was performed on an Illumina HiSeq 2000. Template switching added a universal primer binding site, and the final cDNA carried a unique molecular identifier that allowed TCR cDNA molecules to be counted accurately. First-strand cDNA for TCR alpha and beta chains was synthesized from specific primers in the conserved constant-segment region. To control for contamination, each cDNA library was double barcoded with a SMART-Mk sample barcode plus Illumina barcodes. TruSeq adapter sequences, together with Illumina sample barcodes, were added in two successive PCR steps. TCR alpha and beta cDNA libraries were sequenced on the Illumina HiSeq platform with custom primers. The original pipeline was this. MiGEC was used to process raw reads and extract unique molecular identifiers, and MiXCR was used to find CDR3 positions. For each individual, recombination models were inferred using an EM algorithm with the repgenHMM and IGoR tools. Shared clonotypes were analyzed with the tcR package in R, and sharing was normalized by the product of cloneset sizes. To study raw recombination free of thymic and clonal selection effects, out-of-frame nonproductive sequences were analyzed. Using fastp trimming at Q25 and MiXCR clonotype assembly, TCRdb reanalyzed the public sequencing data and kept in-frame beta chains. One record per CDR3 amino acid sequence lists the most common genes and DNA. The V and J calls here are based on TCRdb, not the publication. This sample holds about 550,000 distinct CDR3 sequences; 20% to 25% were observed only once. The ten largest clonotypes hold approximately 0.48% of the sample.

The cysteine opens and the phenylalanine closes a CDR3 of 13 amino acids. Only the CDR3 part of the read is kept: 39 bases, read in frame from the first base. V lost 6 bases and J lost 9 bases, and the count of bases not matched to a germline gene is 6. The germline V gene encodes CDR1 ENHRY and CDR2 SYGVKD. This same sample was also taken into another study, of yellow fever vaccine responses in identical twins. That second report states: The T cell response to vaccination in identical twins was reported by the authors to appear partly convergent and partly personalized. In identical twins, the study followed T cell clones that responded to the vaccine with precision.

The chain couples TRBV10-3 to TRBJ2-1, with 9 bases matching TRBD1. The material sequenced was CD4+ T cells sorted from blood. The source is a woman aged 18-29 years in good health. CDR3 sequence: CAIRDRGAIEQFF. At the DNA level, the sequence is TGTGCCATCAGAGACAGGGGGGCCATTGAGCAGTTCTTC.